The T cell receptor beta chain described here comes from a study of T cell responses to AZD1222 COVID-19 vaccine. V lost 0 bases to trimming and J lost 7 bases, with 12 bases between them. Germline V gene sequence: CDR1 MNHEY, CDR2 SVGAGI. The CDR3 covers 14 residues. Libraries were prepared by immunoSEQ multiplex PCR; TCRdb keeps only in-frame clonotypes and omits some of them. The sample contains 50,000 or so clones, about 89% of which appear only once. This clone has just one count. The antigen remains unidentified. Study results and caveats: Clonal diversity was possibly underestimated; the donors were predominantly white British and more often female. Spike-spanning, vaccine-associated CD4 TCRs were dominant at 160-218 and 743-854.

The rearrangement links TRBV6-5 to TRBJ1-2; TRBD1 might be the D (6 bases). The TCR comes from an adult who received the AZD1222 COVID-19 vaccine. The sequenced sample was peripheral blood, obtained 28 days after the second AZD1222 dose. This chain's CDR3 is CASSYSPGAGGYTF. CDR3 in DNA: TGTGCCAGCAGTTACTCTCCGGGGGCTGGTGGCTACACCTTC.